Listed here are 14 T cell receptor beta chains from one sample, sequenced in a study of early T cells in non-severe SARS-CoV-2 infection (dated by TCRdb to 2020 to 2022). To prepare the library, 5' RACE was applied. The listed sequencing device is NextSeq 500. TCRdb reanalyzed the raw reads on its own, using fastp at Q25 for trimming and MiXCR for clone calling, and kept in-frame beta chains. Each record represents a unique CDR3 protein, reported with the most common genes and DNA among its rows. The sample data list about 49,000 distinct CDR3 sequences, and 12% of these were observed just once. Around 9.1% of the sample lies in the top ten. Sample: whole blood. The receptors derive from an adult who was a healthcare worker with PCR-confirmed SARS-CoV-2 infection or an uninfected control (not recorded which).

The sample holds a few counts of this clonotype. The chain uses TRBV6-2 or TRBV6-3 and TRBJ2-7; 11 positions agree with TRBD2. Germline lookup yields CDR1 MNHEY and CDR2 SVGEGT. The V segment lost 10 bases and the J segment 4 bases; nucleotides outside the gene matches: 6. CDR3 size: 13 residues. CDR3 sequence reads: CATRASGRYEQYF. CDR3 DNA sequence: TGTGCCACCCGGGCTAGCGGGAGGTACGAGCAGTACTTC.

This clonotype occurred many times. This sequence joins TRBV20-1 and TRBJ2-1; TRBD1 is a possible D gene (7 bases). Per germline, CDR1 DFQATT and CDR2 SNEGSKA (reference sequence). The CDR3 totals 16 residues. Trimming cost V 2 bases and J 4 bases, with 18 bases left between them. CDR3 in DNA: TGCAGTGCTAGACCTCAGGGGGGAGGCAGGTACAATGAGCAGTTCTTC. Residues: CSARPQGGGRYNEQFF.

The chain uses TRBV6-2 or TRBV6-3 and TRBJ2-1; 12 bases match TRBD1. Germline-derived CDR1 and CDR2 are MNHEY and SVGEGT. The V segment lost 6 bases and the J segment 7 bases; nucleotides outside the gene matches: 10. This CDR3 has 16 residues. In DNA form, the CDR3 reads TGTGCCAGCAGCCCCGCCGGGACAGGGGGCCGGAATGAGCAGTTCTTC. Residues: CASSPAGTGGRNEQFF.

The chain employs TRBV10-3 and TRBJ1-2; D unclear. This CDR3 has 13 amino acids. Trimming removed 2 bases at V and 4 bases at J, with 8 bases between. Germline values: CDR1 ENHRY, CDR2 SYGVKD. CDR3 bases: TGTGCCATCAGTGAGGTGGGGATCTATGGCTACACCTTC. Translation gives CAISEVGIYGYTF.

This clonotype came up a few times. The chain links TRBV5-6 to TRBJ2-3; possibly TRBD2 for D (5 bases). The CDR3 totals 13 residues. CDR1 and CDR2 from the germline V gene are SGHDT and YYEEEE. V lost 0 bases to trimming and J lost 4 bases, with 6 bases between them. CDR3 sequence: CASSLERADTQYF. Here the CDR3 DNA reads TGTGCCAGCAGCTTGGAGAGGGCAGATACGCAGTATTTT.

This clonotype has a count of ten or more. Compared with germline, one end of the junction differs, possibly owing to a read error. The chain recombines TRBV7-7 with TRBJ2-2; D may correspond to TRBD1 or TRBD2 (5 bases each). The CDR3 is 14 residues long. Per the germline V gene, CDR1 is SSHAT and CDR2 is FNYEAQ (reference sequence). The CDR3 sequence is CASSSGRNVRELFF. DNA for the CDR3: TGTGCTAGCAGCTCGGGACGAAACGTCAGGGAGCTGTTTTTT.

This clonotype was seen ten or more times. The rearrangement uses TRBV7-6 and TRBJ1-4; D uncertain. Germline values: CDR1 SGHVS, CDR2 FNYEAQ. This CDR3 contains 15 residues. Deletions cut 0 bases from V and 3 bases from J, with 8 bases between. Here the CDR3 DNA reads TGTGCCAGCAGCTTAGCCCGGCAGCCTAATGAAAAACTGTTTTTT. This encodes CASSLARQPNEKLFF.

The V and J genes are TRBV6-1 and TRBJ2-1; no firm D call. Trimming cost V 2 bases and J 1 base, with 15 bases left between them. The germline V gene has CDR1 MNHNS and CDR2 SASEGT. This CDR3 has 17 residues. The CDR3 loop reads CASSESMGGVSYNEQFF. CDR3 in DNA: TGTGCCAGCAGTGAATCCATGGGCGGAGTTTCCTACAATGAGCAGTTCTTC.

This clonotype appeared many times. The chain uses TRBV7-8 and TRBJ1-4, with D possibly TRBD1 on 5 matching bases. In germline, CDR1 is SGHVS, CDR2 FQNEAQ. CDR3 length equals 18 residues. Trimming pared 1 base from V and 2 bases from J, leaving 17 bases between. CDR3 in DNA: TGTGCCAGCAGCTTAGATAGTGGGACTCTGGGGACTAATGAAAAACTGTTTTTT. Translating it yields CASSLDSGTLGTNEKLFF.

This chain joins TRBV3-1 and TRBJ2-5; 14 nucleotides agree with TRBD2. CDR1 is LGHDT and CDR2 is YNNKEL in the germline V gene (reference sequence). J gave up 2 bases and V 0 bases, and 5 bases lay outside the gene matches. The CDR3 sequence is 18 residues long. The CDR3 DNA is TGTGCCAGCAGCCAAGAGACGACTAGCGGGGGGGAGCAAGAGACCCAGTACTTC. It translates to CASSQETTSGGEQETQYF.

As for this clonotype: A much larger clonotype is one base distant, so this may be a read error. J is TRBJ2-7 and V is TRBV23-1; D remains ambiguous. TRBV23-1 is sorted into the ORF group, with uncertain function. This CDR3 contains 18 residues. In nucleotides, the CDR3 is TGCGCCAGCAGTCAATCACCTATGACCCAGAGCGTATCCTACAAGCAGTACTTC. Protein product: CASSQSPMTQSVSYKQYF.

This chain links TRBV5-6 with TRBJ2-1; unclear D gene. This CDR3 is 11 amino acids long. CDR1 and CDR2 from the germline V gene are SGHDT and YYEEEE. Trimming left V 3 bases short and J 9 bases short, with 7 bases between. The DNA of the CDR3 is TGTGCCAGCAGCTCCGTGGGTGAGCAGTTCTTC. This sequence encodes CASSSVGEQFF.

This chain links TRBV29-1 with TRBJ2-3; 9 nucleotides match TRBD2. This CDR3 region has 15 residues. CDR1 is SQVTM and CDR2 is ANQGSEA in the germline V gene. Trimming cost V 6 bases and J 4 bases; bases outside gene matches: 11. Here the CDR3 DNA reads TGCAGCGTAAGAAGGGTAGCGGGAGACCCAGATACGCAGTATTTT. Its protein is CSVRRVAGDPDTQYF.

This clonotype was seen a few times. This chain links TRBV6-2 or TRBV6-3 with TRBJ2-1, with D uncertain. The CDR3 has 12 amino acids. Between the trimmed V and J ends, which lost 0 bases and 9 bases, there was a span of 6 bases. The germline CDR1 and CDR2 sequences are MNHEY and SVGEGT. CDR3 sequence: CASSYSNIEQFF. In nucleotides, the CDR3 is TGTGCCAGCAGTTACTCGAATATTGAGCAGTTCTTC.